This TCR beta chain emerged from a study of identical twins. This CDR3 has 16 residues. The ends lost 0 bases at V and 3 bases at J; junction bases unmatched: 7. CDR1 is LGHNA, CDR2 YNFKEQ, per germline. General study points: Sequences that were out-of-frame, alpha and twin-shared displayed an excess of low generation probability.

Remarks on this clonotype: Its antigen is not known.

All donors comprised healthy Caucasians. TCRdb re-analysed the 5' RACE reads in MiXCR, keeping a single row per CDR3 protein. The table lists around 1.7 million distinct CDR3 sequences, about 31% of them singletons. The chain joins TRBV4-2 to TRBJ2-7, with 8 bases aligning to TRBD2. Sequenced: cord blood. This TCR came from a newborn girl in good health. The CDR3 sequence is CASSQDNSGTLYEQYF. CDR3 sequence (DNA): TGTGCCAGCAGCCAAGACAATAGCGGGACCCTCTACGAGCAGTACTTC.